This TCR beta chain is from a study of blood T cells in healthy people across ages. General study findings and limits: A conclusive naive versus antigen-experienced comparison was prevented by the unsorted PBMCs.

About this clonotype: The antigen is unknown.

Isolation per sample recovered at least 6.5 million PBMCs. Primers used in a second PCR of about 7 to 12 cycles were a sample-barcoded 5' primer and a J-beta primer mix. Each single sample gave us at least 2.5 million CDR3-containing paired-end reads. TCRdb re-called the 5' RACE reads through MiXCR, storing one row per CDR3 protein. The sample gives more than 500,000 distinct CDR3 sequences, 25% to 30% of which show up once; less than 20% is in the top ten. The specimen was blood. The clonotype originates from a woman between 70 and 85 years old in good health.

CDR3 sequence: CSVEDRWNEKLFF. The CDR3 DNA is TGCAGCGTTGAGGACAGATGGAATGAAAAACTGTTTTTT. The J gene is TRBJ1-4, the V gene TRBV29-1; a possible D gene is TRBD1 (6 bases). The CDR3 consists of 13 residues. Per germline, CDR1 SQVTM and CDR2 ANQGSEA. V lost 3 bases and J 5 bases, leaving 10 bases between the germline ends.